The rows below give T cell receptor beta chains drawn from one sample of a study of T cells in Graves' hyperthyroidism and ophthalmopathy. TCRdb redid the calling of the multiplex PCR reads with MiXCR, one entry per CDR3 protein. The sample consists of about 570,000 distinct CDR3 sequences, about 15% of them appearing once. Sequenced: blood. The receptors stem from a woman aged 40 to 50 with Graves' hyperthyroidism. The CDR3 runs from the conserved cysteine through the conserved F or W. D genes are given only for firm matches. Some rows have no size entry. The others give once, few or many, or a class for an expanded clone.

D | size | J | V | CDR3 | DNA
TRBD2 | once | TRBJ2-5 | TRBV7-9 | CASSSIPGLAEETQYF | TGTGCCAGCAGCTCTATACCGGGACTAGCGGAAGAGACCCAGTACTTC
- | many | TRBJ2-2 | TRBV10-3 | CAISESPMDYGTGELFF | TGTGCCATCAGTGAGTCTCCCATGGACTATGGGACCGGGGAGCTGTTTTTT
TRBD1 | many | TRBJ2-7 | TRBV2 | CASSEQGSSYEQYF | TGCGCCAGTTCGGAACAGGGGAGCTCCTACGAGCAGTACTTC
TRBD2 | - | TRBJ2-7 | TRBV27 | CASSRGGRQYF | TGTGCCAGCAGTCGGGGGGGGAGACAGTACTTC
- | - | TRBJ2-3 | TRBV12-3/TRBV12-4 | CASSLGLARVTDTQYF | TGTGCCAGCAGTTTAGGTCTAGCGAGAGTCACAGATACGCAGTATTTT
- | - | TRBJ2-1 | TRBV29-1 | CSVEATSYQVNEQFF | TGCAGCGTTGAAGCCACTAGTTATCAAGTAAATGAGCAGTTCTTC
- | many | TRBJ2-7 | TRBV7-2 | CASSLSRGRYGEQYF | TGTGCCAGCAGCTTAAGCCGGGGGCGGTATGGCGAGCAGTACTTC
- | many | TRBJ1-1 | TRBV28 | CASSVSWGRGNTEAFF | TGTGCCAGCAGTGTCTCATGGGGGCGGGGGAACACTGAAGCTTTCTTT
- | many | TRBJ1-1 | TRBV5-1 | CASSLSPGENTEAFF | TGCGCCAGCAGCTTAAGCCCAGGTGAAAACACTGAAGCTTTCTTT
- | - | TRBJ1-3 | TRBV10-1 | CASSGAGNTIYF | TGCGCCAGCAGCGGTGCTGGAAACACCATATATTTT
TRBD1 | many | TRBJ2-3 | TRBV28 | CASSIGQGPDTQYF | TGTGCCAGCAGTATCGGACAGGGCCCAGATACGCAGTATTTT
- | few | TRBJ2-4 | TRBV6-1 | CASSVWVTKNIQYF | TGTGCCAGCAGTGTTTGGGTGACCAAAAACATTCAGTACTTC
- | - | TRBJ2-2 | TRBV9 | CASPQTRPGTGELFF | TGTGCCAGCCCTCAGACAAGGCCCGGCACCGGGGAGCTGTTTTTT
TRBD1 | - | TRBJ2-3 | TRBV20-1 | CSARDPGQGPDTQYF | TGCAGTGCTAGAGATCCGGGACAGGGGCCAGATACGCAGTATTTT
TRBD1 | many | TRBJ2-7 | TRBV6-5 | CASSYGSGTGNEQYF | TGTGCCAGCAGTTACGGATCCGGGACAGGGAATGAGCAGTACTTC
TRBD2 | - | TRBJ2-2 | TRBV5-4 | CASKTSGTNTGELFF | TGTGCCAGCAAAACTAGCGGGACGAACACCGGGGAGCTGTTTTTT
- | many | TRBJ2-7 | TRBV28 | CASSLLAAAEGSGEQYF | TGTGCCAGCAGTTTATTAGCCGCGGCGGAGGGGTCTGGCGAGCAGTACTTC
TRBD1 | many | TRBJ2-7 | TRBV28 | CASSRGDSFSYEQYF | TGTGCCAGCAGTCGAGGGGACAGTTTTTCCTACGAGCAGTACTTC
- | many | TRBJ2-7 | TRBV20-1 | CSASKGTSGEYEQYF | TGCAGTGCCTCTAAGGGGACAAGCGGGGAATACGAGCAGTACTTC
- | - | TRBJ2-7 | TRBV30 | CACSRLPYEQCF | TGTGCCTGTAGTCGGTTACCCTACGAGCAGTGCTTC
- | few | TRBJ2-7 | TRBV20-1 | CSARYSYEQYF | TGCAGTGCTAGGTACTCCTACGAGCAGTACTTC
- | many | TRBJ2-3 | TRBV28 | CASSSGVIADTQYF | TGTGCCAGCAGCTCAGGGGTTATTGCAGATACGCAGTATTTT
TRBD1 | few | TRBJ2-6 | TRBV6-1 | CASRPGQGTSGANVLTF | TGTGCCAGCAGACCCGGACAGGGTACTTCTGGGGCCAACGTCCTGACTTTC
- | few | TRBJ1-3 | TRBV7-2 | CASSFQGPSSGNTIYF | TGTGCCAGCAGCTTTCAAGGGCCCAGCTCTGGAAACACCATATATTTT
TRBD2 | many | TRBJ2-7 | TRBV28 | CASSLVTTSGSYEQYF | TGTGCCAGCAGTTTAGTTACTACTAGCGGATCCTACGAGCAGTACTTC
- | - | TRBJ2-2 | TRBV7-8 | CASSLDGLSTGELFF | TGTGCCAGCAGCTTAGACGGCTTGAGCACCGGGGAGCTGTTTTTT
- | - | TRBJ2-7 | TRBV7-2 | CASSLMGKIGEQYF | TGTGCCAGCAGCTTAATGGGGAAGATTGGGGAGCAGTACTTC
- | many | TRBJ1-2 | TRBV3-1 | CASSQGRRDYGYTF | TGTGCCAGCAGCCAAGGTCGGAGGGATTATGGCTACACCTTC
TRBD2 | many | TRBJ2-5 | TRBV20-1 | CSARPAGGRETQYF | TGCAGTGCCCGACCAGCGGGAGGGAGGGAGACCCAGTACTTC
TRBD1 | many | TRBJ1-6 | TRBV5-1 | CASSPSGGGSYNSPLHF | TGCGCCAGCAGCCCTTCAGGGGGGGGCTCCTATAATTCACCCCTCCACTTT
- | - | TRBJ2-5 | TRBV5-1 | CASSLASGSQETQYF | TGCGCCAGCAGCTTGGCCTCAGGCAGTCAAGAGACCCAGTACTTC
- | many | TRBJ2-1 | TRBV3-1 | CASSPTRQQQFF | TGTGCCAGCAGTCCAACCCGACAGCAGCAGTTCTTC
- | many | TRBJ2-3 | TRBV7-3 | CASSTGTINADTQYF | TGTGCCAGCAGCACAGGGACTATTAACGCAGATACGCAGTATTTT
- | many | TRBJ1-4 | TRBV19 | CASSTGRSGEKLFF | TGTGCCAGTAGTACCGGACGGTCTGGTGAAAAACTGTTTTTT
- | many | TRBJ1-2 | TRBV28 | CASSYGGGFDYGYTF | TGTGCCAGCAGTTACGGGGGCGGATTTGACTATGGCTACACCTTC
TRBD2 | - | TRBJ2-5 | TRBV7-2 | CASSPSAREGWETQYF | TGTGCCAGCAGCCCCTCGGCGCGGGAGGGGTGGGAGACCCAGTACTTC
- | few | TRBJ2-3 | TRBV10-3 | CAINGRSTDTQYF | TGTGCCATCAACGGGCGGAGTACAGATACGCAGTATTTT
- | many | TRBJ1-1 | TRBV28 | CASSLLGGGNTEAFF | TGTGCCAGCAGTTTATTAGGGGGAGGGAACACTGAAGCTTTCTTT
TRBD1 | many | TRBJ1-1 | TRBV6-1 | CASSGQGITEAFF | TGTGCCAGCAGCGGACAGGGGATAACTGAAGCTTTCTTT
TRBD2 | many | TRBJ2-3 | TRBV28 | CASSIAGGGTDTQYF | TGTGCCAGCAGCATAGCGGGAGGGGGGACAGATACGCAGTATTTT
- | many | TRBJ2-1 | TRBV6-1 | CASAGTENNEQFF | TGTGCCAGCGCCGGGACCGAAAACAATGAGCAGTTCTTC